This is a list of T cell receptor beta chains from one sample in a study of chemoradiotherapy in HPV16-positive cancers. TCRdb's copy holds only in-frame clones and misses some; the assay was immunoSEQ multiplex PCR. The sample shows about 24,000 clones, about 90% of them seen only once. Sequenced here: blood, sampled from a patient who underwent chemoradiotherapy. These receptors originate from a human donor with HPV-associated anogenital cancer. The CDR3 runs from the conserved cysteine through the conserved F or W. The D gene is left open where the match is weak.

D gene	V gene	J gene	CDR3 protein
TRBD1	TRBV7-2	TRBJ2-7	CASSLGQGAVSYEQYF
.	TRBV4-3	TRBJ2-1	CASSQDYLVYNEQFF
TRBD1	TRBV5-6	TRBJ1-6	CASSLGLPGQGVNSPLHF
TRBD2	TRBV6-4	TRBJ2-1	CASSASGNSNEQFF
.	TRBV10-1	TRBJ2-7	CASSEGGSYEQYF
TRBD2	TRBV7-3	TRBJ2-7	CASSPLGGTRYEQYF
.	TRBV4-3	TRBJ2-1	CASSLQRETQDEQFF
.	TRBV15	TRBJ2-1	CATSRQGYISYNEQFF
TRBD1	TRBV9	TRBJ1-2	CASSPQGQINYGYTF
TRBD1	TRBV10-1	TRBJ1-5	CASTLGQELNQPQHF
TRBD2	TRBV19	TRBJ2-1	CASSIVGLAGVGNEQFF
.	TRBV6-5	TRBJ1-1	CASSYSTGLGTEAFF
TRBD2	TRBV19	TRBJ2-3	CASSSGLAGSRTDTQYF
TRBD2	TRBV10-3	TRBJ2-2	CAISNPGLAMTGELFF
TRBD1	TRBV5-1	TRBJ2-5	CASSLQTKQGGRETQYF
.	TRBV10-2	TRBJ1-2	CASGRGEGNYGYTF
.	TRBV29-1	TRBJ2-3	CSASTYTGTDTQYF
.	TRBV15	TRBJ2-7	CATSRDAGYEQYF
TRBD1	TRBV30	TRBJ1-2	CAWETGTNYGYTF
.	TRBV5-8	TRBJ2-1	CASSRQRYNEQFF
TRBD1	TRBV10-2	TRBJ1-1	CASTGQGQGWTEAFF
.	TRBV4-1	TRBJ1-1	CASSQDRGLNTEAFF
TRBD2	TRBV7-9	TRBJ2-2	CASSLRAGVNTGELFF
TRBD2	TRBV7-9	TRBJ2-1	CASTLTSGRNIFYNEQFF
.	TRBV30	TRBJ2-7	CAWSPQGNEQYF
.	TRBV7-2	TRBJ2-3	CASSFTSRPDTQYF
TRBD2	TRBV9	TRBJ2-5	CASSEQSGLPQETQYF